Below are 32 T cell receptor beta chains sequenced from a single sample in a study of control samples from healthy donors and cancer patients. Clones were sequenced by immunoSEQ multiplex PCR, and TCRdb holds only the in-frame ones, with some missing. The sample has some 410,000 clones, 80% to 95% seen once. The sequenced sample consisted of PBMCs. The receptor set was obtained from a man in his forties or fifties with head and neck cancer.

CDR3 in amino acids: CASSVAVTSGMQETQYF. As DNA, the CDR3 is TGTGCCAGCAGCGTAGCTGTGACTAGCGGGATGCAAGAGACCCAGTACTTC. The V and J genes are TRBV9 and TRBJ2-5, with 11 nucleotides matching TRBD2. Germline assignment: CDR1 SGDLS and CDR2 YYNGEE. The CDR3 is made up of 17 amino acids. V lost 0 bases and J lost 2; bases outside the gene matches: 6.

J is TRBJ2-7 and V is TRBV5-1; 11 bases match TRBD2. V shed 0 bases and J 1 base; nucleotides not matched to a gene: 3. Germline values: CDR1 SGHRS, CDR2 YFSETQ. This CDR3 has 16 amino acids. CDR3 bases: TGCGCCAGCAGCTTGGGCCTAGCGGGAGGATCCTACGAGCAGTACTTC. Amino acids: CASSLGLAGGSYEQYF.

CDR3 in amino acids: CASSEGAESYTIYF. The CDR3 DNA reads as TGTGCCAGCAGTGAGGGAGCTGAAAGTTACACCATATATTTT. The chain links TRBV28 to TRBJ1-3; D gene uncertain. Per the germline V gene, CDR1 is MDHEN and CDR2 is SYDVKM. V was shortened by 5 bases and J by 8 bases, with 16 bases between the two germline ends. The CDR3 has 14 residues.

V is TRBV24-1 and J is TRBJ1-5; 9 nucleotides line up with TRBD1. Per germline, CDR1 KGHDR and CDR2 SFDVKD. J lost 3 bases, V lost 1 base, and 3 bases had no gene match. The CDR3 spans 16 residues. The DNA of the CDR3 is TGTGCCACCAGTGATTTAACAGGGGGCCCCAATCAGCCCCAGCATTTT. Translation: CATSDLTGGPNQPQHF.

The gene calls are TRBV18 and TRBJ1-5, with 9 bases aligning to TRBD1. Germline V lookup: CDR1 KGHSH, CDR2 LQKENI. Germline trimming cut 5 bases from V and 2 bases from J; bases unmatched to any gene: 7. The CDR3 sequence is 16 residues long. In nucleotides, the CDR3 is TGTGCCAGCTCAGGGACAGGGTTGTGGGGCAATCAGCCCCAGCATTTT. Translating gives CASSGTGLWGNQPQHF.

This chain uses TRBV2 with TRBJ2-1; 10 positions agree with TRBD2. V lost 5 bases to trimming and J lost 12 bases; unmatched junction nucleotides: 13. CDR3 length equals 15 residues. From germline, CDR1 is SNHLY and CDR2 FYNNEI. DNA for the CDR3: TGTGCCAGCAGTACTAAGCGGGAGGGCCTAACGCGGCAGTTCTTC. It encodes CASSTKREGLTRQFF.

V gene TRBV7-9 combines with J gene TRBJ2-7, with D maybe TRBD2 (6 bases). Germline CDR1 SEHNR, CDR2 FQNEAQ (reference sequence). CDR3 length: 13 residues. Trimming shortened V by 3 bases and J by 3 bases, and 9 bases separated the two germline ends. The CDR3 protein is CASSFLGGYEQYF. The CDR3 DNA follows: TGTGCCAGCAGCTTCTTGGGGGGCTACGAGCAGTACTTC.

The rearrangement joins TRBV5-6 to TRBJ2-7; 11 bases agree with TRBD2. The ends lost 0 bases at V and 4 bases at J; junction bases unmatched: 3. CDR3 size: 15 residues. Germline CDR1 and CDR2: SGHDT and YYEEEE. The CDR3, as DNA: TGTGCCAGCAGCTTGGTAGCGGGAGGGCCATACGAGCAGTACTTC. Translating gives CASSLVAGGPYEQYF.

V usage is TRBV21-1 and J usage is TRBJ2-5; TRBD1, the table's D call, lacks a check against the DNA. TRBV21-1 is annotated as a pseudogene. The CDR3 has 17 residues. The CDR3 region is CASSKLGPWARQETQYF. DNA for the CDR3: TGTGCCAGCAGCAAATTGGGCCCGTGGGCGAGACAAGAGACCCAGTACTTC.

This CDR3 reads CASSQGDHTEAFF. DNA of the CDR3: TGCGCCAGCAGCCAAGGGGATCACACTGAAGCTTTCTTT. The chain is built from TRBV4-1 and TRBJ1-1, with D hard to call. Looked up from germline, CDR1 is MGHRA and CDR2 is YSYEKL. V lost 1 base, J lost 3 bases, and 6 bases lay in between. The CDR3 spans 13 residues.

V gene TRBV7-8 combines with J gene TRBJ2-4; D uncertain. Germline V gene lookup returns CDR1 SGHVS and CDR2 FQNEAQ. This CDR3 comprises 13 residues. V lost 3 bases, J lost 6 bases, and 9 bases lay in between. The CDR3 spells CASSFNSRNIQYF. The DNA of the CDR3 is TGTGCCAGCAGCTTTAATAGCCGAAACATTCAGTACTTC.

This rearrangement joins TRBV11-2 to TRBJ2-1; D is unclear. CDR3 size: 19 residues. With 1 base removed from V and 6 bases from J, the gap between germline ends came to 25 bases. Germline CDR1 is SGHAT and CDR2 is FQNNGV. In nucleotides, the CDR3 is TGTGCCAGCAGCTTAGTTAGTGGTTTTGGCCGTACAAGGATCAATGAGCAGTTCTTC. Translation: CASSLVSGFGRTRINEQFF. Full variable domain (missing parts from reference TRBV11-2 and TRBJ2-1): EAGVAQSPRYKIIEKRQSVAFWCNPISGHATLYWYQQILGQGPKLLIQFQNNGVVDDSQLPKDRFSAERLKGVDSTLKIQPAKLEDSAVYLCASSLVSGFGRTRINEQFFGPGTRLTVL.

The V and J genes are TRBV5-1 and TRBJ2-7; D may match TRBD1 or TRBD2 (5 bases each). Germline V gene data show CDR1 as SGHRS and CDR2 as YFSETQ. This CDR3 region has 17 residues. With 0 bases removed from V and 3 bases from J, the gap between germline ends came to 19 bases. In DNA form, the CDR3 reads TGCGCCAGCAGCTTGGCCAGCCGGGGACCAATCTACTACGAGCAGTACTTC. It encodes CASSLASRGPIYYEQYF.

This clone was picked up a small number of times. The chain joins TRBV10-3 to TRBJ1-2; TRBD1 matches 7 bases. Looked up from germline, CDR1 is ENHRY and CDR2 is SYGVKD. The CDR3 consists of 16 residues. V trimming: 2 bases; J trimming: 7 bases; junction bases outside the gene matches: 13. For the CDR3, the DNA is TGTGCCATCAGTGAGACTTCTAACAGGGGAAAGGGTGGCTACACCTTC. Encoded protein: CAISETSNRGKGGYTF.

V usage is TRBV30 and J usage is TRBJ1-1; no firm D call. V was cut by 2 bases and J by 6 bases, with 13 bases left in between. From germline, CDR1 is GTSNPN and CDR2 SVGIG (reference sequence). The CDR3 length is 13 residues. The CDR3 DNA reads TGTGCCTGGAGTAGGAGGCGAATAGCTGAAGCTTTCTTT. The encoded protein is CAWSRRRIAEAFF.

DNA for the CDR3: TGTGCCAGCAGTTGGAGCCGGGACAGGATCGGCTACACCTTC. Protein: CASSWSRDRIGYTF. The chain joins TRBV28 to TRBJ1-2, with 8 bases that match TRBD1. V trimming: 4 bases; J trimming: 8 bases; junction bases outside the gene matches: 9. Germline V CDR1 and CDR2: MDHEN, SYDVKM. The CDR3 spans 14 residues.

This chain connects TRBV12-5 to TRBJ1-1; unclear D gene. The germline V gene has CDR1 LGHNT and CDR2 FRNRAP. The CDR3 is made up of 13 amino acids. The ends were cut back, 6 bases at V and 3 bases at J, with 11 bases in the middle. CDR3 sequence: CASGSTAHTEAFF. The CDR3 DNA reads TGTGCTAGTGGCTCTACCGCACACACTGAAGCTTTCTTT.

The chain has TRBV6-5 and TRBJ1-2; D unresolved. V shed 0 bases and J shed 0 bases, with 11 bases lying between them. CDR1 is MNHEY and CDR2 is SVGAGI in the germline V gene. The CDR3 covers 16 residues. Here the CDR3 reads CASSYSGFGANYGYTF. Written as DNA, the CDR3 is TGTGCCAGCAGTTACTCAGGATTCGGGGCTAACTATGGCTACACCTTC.

The chain employs TRBV12-3 or TRBV12-4 and TRBJ2-2; perhaps TRBD2 as D (5 bases). Trimming cost V 6 bases and J 1 base, with 6 bases left between them. The CDR3 length is 13 residues. The CDR3 spells CASRAGNTGELFF. The CDR3 coding sequence is TGTGCCAGCAGGGCGGGGAACACCGGGGAGCTGTTTTTT.

This clone was seen a single time. J is TRBJ2-1 and V is TRBV19, with 9 bases matching TRBD1. CDR1 and CDR2 from the germline V gene are LNHDA and SQIVND (reference sequence). The V segment lost 7 bases and the J segment 9 bases; nucleotides outside the gene matches: 10. The CDR3 runs 14 residues. CDR3 sequence reads: CASTTPGTGFEQFF. CDR3 DNA: TGTGCCAGTACCACTCCCGGGACAGGGTTTGAGCAGTTCTTC.

As for this clone: Sequence at one end of the junction differs from germline and may be a read error. The chain has TRBV7-2 and TRBJ2-7; D unclear. The germline V gene has CDR1 SGHTA and CDR2 FQGNSA. The CDR3 contains 14 residues. CDR3 DNA sequence: TGTGCCAGCAGTCGTTACCCGGCCCTCTACGCGCAGTACTTC. Residues: CASSRYPALYAQYF.

The rearrangement uses TRBV5-4 and TRBJ2-7, with 8 bases matching TRBD2. From germline, CDR1 is SGHNT and CDR2 YYREEE (reference sequence). With V trimmed by 4 bases and J by 3 bases, 21 bases remained unmatched. The CDR3 covers 19 residues. The CDR3 sequence: CASSLKGGAGGSMGYEQYF. The CDR3 bases are TGTGCCAGCAGCCTCAAGGGGGGGGCGGGAGGCTCAATGGGCTACGAGCAGTACTTC.

V and J are TRBV12-3 or TRBV12-4 and TRBJ1-2; maybe TRBD1 (6 bases). This CDR3 contains 12 residues. Between the trimmed V and J ends, which lost 3 bases and 8 bases, there was a span of 10 bases. CDR3 residues: CASSFGGEGYTF. CDR3 in DNA: TGTGCCAGCAGTTTCGGGGGCGAGGGCTACACCTTC.

The chain joins TRBV28 to TRBJ2-1; 11 nucleotides align to TRBD2. This CDR3 spans 17 amino acids. Trimming at V came to 5 bases and at J to 0 bases, leaving 6 bases not matched to a gene. Germline V gives CDR1 MDHEN, CDR2 SYDVKM. Here the CDR3 DNA reads TGTGCCAGCAGTCCACCGGGACTAGCGGCCTCCTACAATGAGCAGTTCTTC. Its protein is CASSPPGLAASYNEQFF.

The rearrangement uses TRBV28 and TRBJ2-2; possibly TRBD2 for D (5 bases). Germline V CDR1 and CDR2: MDHEN, SYDVKM. Trimming removed 3 bases from V and 6 bases from J, with 11 bases in between. The CDR3 runs 14 residues. CDR3 coding DNA: TGTGCCAGCAGTTTTGGGAGCACCTCCGGGGAGCTGTTTTTT. This translates into CASSFGSTSGELFF.

The chain recombines TRBV7-2 with TRBJ2-1; either TRBD1 or TRBD2 may fit D (6 bases each). Germline lookup yields CDR1 SGHTA and CDR2 FQGNSA. There are 15 residues in the CDR3. V dropped 2 bases and J dropped 4 bases, with 12 bases sitting between them. This CDR3 reads CASSLKQGLYNEQFF. CDR3 coding DNA: TGTGCCAGCAGCTTAAAACAGGGACTGTACAATGAGCAGTTCTTC.

The chain recombines TRBV27 with TRBJ2-7; 9 nucleotides agree with TRBD1. The CDR3 is 18 residues long. The germline V gene encodes CDR1 MNHEY and CDR2 SMNVEV (reference sequence). Losses at the gene ends were 5 bases for V and 4 bases for J; bases not matched to a gene: 18. CDR3 nucleotide sequence: TGTGCCAGCAGTGGCCGGGACAGGGTTACTCCCGACCAGTACGAGCAGTACTTC. Translating gives CASSGRDRVTPDQYEQYF.

The rearrangement uses TRBV20-1 and TRBJ1-2; D is unclear. Germline CDR1 and CDR2: DFQATT and SNEGSKA (reference sequence). The CDR3 consists of 11 residues. The V and J ends lost 6 bases and 6 bases respectively, with 11 bases between them. CDR3 DNA: TGCAGTGCGATATTCGCAGATGGCTACACCTTC. It codes for CSAIFADGYTF.

The V call is TRBV27, the J call TRBJ2-7; 14 bases are shared with TRBD2. This CDR3 comprises 16 residues. Germline values: CDR1 MNHEY, CDR2 SMNVEV (reference sequence). CDR3 sequence reads: CATLGTSGGLSGEQYF. In nucleotides, the CDR3 is TGTGCAACGCTAGGGACTAGCGGGGGCCTATCGGGCGAGCAGTACTTC.

This chain connects TRBV7-8 to TRBJ2-1, with D tentatively TRBD2 (5 bases). V dropped 5 bases and J dropped 9 bases, with 8 bases sitting between them. The V gene's germline CDR1 is SGHVS and CDR2 FQNEAQ. The CDR3 is 11 residues long. Here the CDR3 DNA reads TGTGCCAGCAGCCCGGGGAGTGAGCAGTTCTTC. Its translation: CASSPGSEQFF.

The CDR3 nucleotides read TGTGCCAGCAGGCAGTTATCGACGGCTGAAGCTTTCTTT. Translated, it gives CASRQLSTAEAFF. The chain combines TRBV28 with TRBJ1-1; D gene ambiguous. The CDR3 is made up of 13 amino acids. The V end lost 6 bases, the J end lost 6 bases, and 14 bases lay between the germline ends. Germline-derived CDR1 and CDR2 are MDHEN and SYDVKM.

The chain has TRBV28 and TRBJ2-1; possibly TRBD2 for D (6 bases). V was cut by 2 bases and J by 14 bases, with 13 bases left in between. Germline values: CDR1 MDHEN, CDR2 SYDVKM. This CDR3 comprises 12 residues. CDR3 region: CASSLVRGGEFF. The CDR3 DNA reads TGTGCCAGCAGTTTAGTGAGGGGAGGCGAGTTCTTC.